The clone carrying this T cell receptor (beta chain) occurred many times. The data originate from a study of T cells in Graves' hyperthyroidism and ophthalmopathy. Amplified TCR beta CDR3 regions derived from RNA transcripts. The study used the HTBI primer set for a first-round RT-PCR of the TCR CDR3. In TCRdb, the multiplex PCR reads were re-called with MiXCR into one record per CDR3 protein. The repertoire holds approximately 500,000 distinct CDR3 sequences, just over 45% seen once, with around 8% in the top ten. The length of the CDR3 is 15 residues. Trimming stripped 6 bases from V and 4 bases from J, with 18 bases between. Germline V gene data show CDR1 as SGHAT and CDR2 as FQNNGV.

The sequenced material came from peripheral blood or thyroid tissue (not recorded which). The gene calls are TRBV11-2 and TRBJ1-2; a possible D gene is TRBD1 (6 bases). The clonotype was recovered from a woman between 18 and 29 years old with Graves' hyperthyroidism. Written as DNA, the CDR3 is TGTGCCAGCAGGGCCCAGACAGGATTGCTCTATGGCTACACCTTC. It yields the protein CASRAQTGLLYGYTF.